This T cell receptor (beta chain) was observed in a study of cytomegalovirus exposure and HLA in healthy donors. Details on this clone: Its antigen is unknown.

Points from the study as a whole: In vitro data verified a few CMV-associated chains as specific for CMV antigens. A later analysis reported that several of the most significant clusters appeared to be linked to common viral pathogens, among them Epstein-Barr virus.

Primers for the PCR totalled 60 Vbeta and 13 Jbeta. Only in-frame clones appear in the TCRdb table, and some are missing; sequencing was by immunoSEQ multiplex PCR. The profile shows approximately 100,000 clones, about 75% of them singletons. With 1 base removed from V and 4 bases from J, the gap between germline ends came to 8 bases. The V gene's germline CDR1 is MGHRA and CDR2 YSYEKL. The CDR3 length is 15 residues. As for the donors, each was a healthy bone marrow donor. Despite likely unrecorded immune exposures, the donors were nominally healthy at the time of sampling. Sequencing was carried out using PBMCs. This TCR came from a woman under 30 in good health and CMV-seropositive. V is TRBV4-1 and J is TRBJ2-6; D unclear. In nucleotides, the CDR3 is TGCGCCAGCAGCCAAGTTTGGGCCGGGGCCAACGTCCTGACTTTC. Protein sequence: CASSQVWAGANVLTF.